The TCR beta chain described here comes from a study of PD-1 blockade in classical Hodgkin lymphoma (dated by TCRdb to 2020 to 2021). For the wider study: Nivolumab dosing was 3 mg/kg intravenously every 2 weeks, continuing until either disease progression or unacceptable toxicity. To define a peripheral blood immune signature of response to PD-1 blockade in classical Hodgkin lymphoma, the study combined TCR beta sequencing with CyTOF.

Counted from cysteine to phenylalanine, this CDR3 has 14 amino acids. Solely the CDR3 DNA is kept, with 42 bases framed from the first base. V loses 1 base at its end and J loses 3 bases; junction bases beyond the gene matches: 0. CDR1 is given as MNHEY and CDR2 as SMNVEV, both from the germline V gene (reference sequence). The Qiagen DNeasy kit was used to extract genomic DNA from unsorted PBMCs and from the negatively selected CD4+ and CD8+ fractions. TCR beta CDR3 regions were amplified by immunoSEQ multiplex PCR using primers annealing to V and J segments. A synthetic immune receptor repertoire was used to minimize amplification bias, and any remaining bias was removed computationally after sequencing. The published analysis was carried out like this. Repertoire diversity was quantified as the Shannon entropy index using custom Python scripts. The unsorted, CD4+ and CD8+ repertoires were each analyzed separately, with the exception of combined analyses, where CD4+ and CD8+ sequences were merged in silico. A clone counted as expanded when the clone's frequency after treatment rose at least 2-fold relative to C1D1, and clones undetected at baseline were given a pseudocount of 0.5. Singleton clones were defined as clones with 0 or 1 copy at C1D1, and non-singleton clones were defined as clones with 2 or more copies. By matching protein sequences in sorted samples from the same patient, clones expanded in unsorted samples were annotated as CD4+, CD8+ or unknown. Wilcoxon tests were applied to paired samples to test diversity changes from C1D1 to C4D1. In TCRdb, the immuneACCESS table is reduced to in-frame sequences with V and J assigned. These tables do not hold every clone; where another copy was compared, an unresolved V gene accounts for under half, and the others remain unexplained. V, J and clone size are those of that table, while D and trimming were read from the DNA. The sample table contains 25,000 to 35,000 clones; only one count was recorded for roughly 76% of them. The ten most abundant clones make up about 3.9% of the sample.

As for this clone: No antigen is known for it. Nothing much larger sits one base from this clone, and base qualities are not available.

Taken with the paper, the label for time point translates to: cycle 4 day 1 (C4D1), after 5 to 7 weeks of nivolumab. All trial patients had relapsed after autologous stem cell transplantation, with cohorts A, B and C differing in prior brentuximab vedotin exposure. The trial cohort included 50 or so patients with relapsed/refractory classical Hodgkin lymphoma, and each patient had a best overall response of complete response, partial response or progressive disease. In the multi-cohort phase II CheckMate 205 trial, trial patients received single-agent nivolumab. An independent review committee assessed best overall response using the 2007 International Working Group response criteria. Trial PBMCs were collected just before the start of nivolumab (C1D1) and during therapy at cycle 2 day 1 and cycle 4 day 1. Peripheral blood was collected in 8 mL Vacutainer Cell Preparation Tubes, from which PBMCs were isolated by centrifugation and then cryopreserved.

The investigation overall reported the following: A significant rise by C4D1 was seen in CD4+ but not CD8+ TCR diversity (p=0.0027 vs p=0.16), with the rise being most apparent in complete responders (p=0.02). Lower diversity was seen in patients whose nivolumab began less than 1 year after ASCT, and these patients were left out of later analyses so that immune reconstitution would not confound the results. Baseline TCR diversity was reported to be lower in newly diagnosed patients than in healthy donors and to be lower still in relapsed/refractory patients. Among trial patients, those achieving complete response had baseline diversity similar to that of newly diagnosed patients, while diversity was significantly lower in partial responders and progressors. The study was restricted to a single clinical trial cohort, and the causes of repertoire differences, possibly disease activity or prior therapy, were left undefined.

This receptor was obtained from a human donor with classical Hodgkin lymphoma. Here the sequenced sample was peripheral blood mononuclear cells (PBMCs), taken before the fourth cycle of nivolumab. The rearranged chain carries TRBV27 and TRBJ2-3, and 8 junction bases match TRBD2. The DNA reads TGTGCCAGCAGTTTATTAGCGGGAACAGATACGCAGTATTTT. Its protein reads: CASSLLAGTDTQYF.